One and the same sample provided the 12 T cell receptor beta chains below, sequenced in a study of blood T cells in healthy people across ages (dated by TCRdb to the mid-2010s). The method was 5' RACE. TCRdb shows the sequencer as Illumina HiSeq 2500. A second PCR of roughly 7 to 12 cycles was run with a J-beta primer mix and a sample-barcoded 5' primer. TCRdb's own reprocessing of the public reads used fastp at Q25 and MiXCR and kept productive beta chains. Rows are combined by CDR3 protein, so each entry shows the most common genes and DNA. For this sample there are about 780,000 distinct CDR3 sequences; around 50% appear just once. The leading ten clones occupy 15% to 20% of the sample. The sequencing input was blood. Source of these receptors: a man of 80 years or more in good health.

This clonotype was detected only a few times. V and J are TRBV5-1 and TRBJ2-5; TRBD2 aligns across 8 bases. There are 16 residues in the CDR3. Germline assignment: CDR1 SGHRS and CDR2 YFSETQ. V was clipped by 3 bases and J by 2 bases; unmatched bases: 9. The CDR3 DNA sequence: TGCGCCAGCAGCTGGGGACTAGGATGGGATCAAGAGACCCAGTACTTC. Translating it yields CASSWGLGWDQETQYF. The full variable domain, completed using reference TRBV5-1 and TRBJ2-5, is KAGVTQTPRYLIKTRGQQVTLSCSPISGHRSVSWYQQTPGQGLQFLFEYFSETQRNKGNFPGRFSGRQFSNSRSEMNVSTLELGDSALYLCASSWGLGWDQETQYFGPGTRLLVL.

This clonotype was counted a few times. The rearrangement links TRBV20-1 to TRBJ1-1; D perhaps matches TRBD1 (6 bases). Germline V gene data show CDR1 as DFQATT and CDR2 as SNEGSKA (reference sequence). V was shortened by 4 bases and J by 1 base, with 13 bases between the two germline ends. This CDR3 has 14 amino acids. The CDR3 region has the DNA TGCAGTGCTACCAAGGGGGGCTGGAACACTGAAGCTTTCTTT. Protein: CSATKGGWNTEAFF.

V usage is TRBV6-2 or TRBV6-3 and J usage is TRBJ2-1; D might be TRBD2 (5 bases). Germline V CDR1 and CDR2: MNHEY, SVGEGT. Between the trimmed V and J ends, which lost 7 bases and 0 bases, there was a span of 19 bases. This CDR3 is built from 17 residues. Here the CDR3 reads CASNKILDSYSYNEQFF. CDR3 nucleotide sequence: TGTGCCAGCAACAAAATCCTGGACTCATACTCCTACAATGAGCAGTTCTTC.

This sequence joins TRBV4-3 and TRBJ2-3; TRBD2 agrees at 8 bases. The CDR3 contains 20 residues. V trimming: 1 base; J trimming: 0 bases; junction bases outside the gene matches: 15. Germline CDR1 is LGHNA and CDR2 is YSLEER. CDR3 sequence (DNA): TGCGCCAGCAGCCAAGGCCACACTCGGCAGGGCGGGGGGAGCACAGATACGCAGTATTTT. Amino acids: CASSQGHTRQGGGSTDTQYF.

The CDR3 protein is CASSPSLDGYNEQFF. The CDR3 DNA follows: TGTGCCAGCTCACCTTCCTTGGACGGATACAATGAGCAGTTCTTC. The chain recombines TRBV18 with TRBJ2-1, with D unclear. Deletions cut 3 bases from V and 4 bases from J, with 13 bases between. Looked up from germline, CDR1 is KGHSH and CDR2 is LQKENI. CDR3 length equals 15 residues.

This chain uses TRBV5-1 with TRBJ2-4, with D possibly TRBD1 on 6 matching bases. The DNA end is more similar to TRBJ2-7, so the J call may be wrong. The CDR3 covers 16 residues. In germline, CDR1 is SGHRS, CDR2 YFSETQ. DNA of the CDR3: TGCGCCAGCAGCTTGGATCACAGGGCTTACTCCTACGAGCAGTACTTC. Its translation: CASSLDHRAYSYEQYF.

In the case of this clonotype: Germline and junction disagree at one end, which may indicate a read error. The V call is TRBV10-3, the J call TRBJ2-7, with TRBD1 matching over 7 bases. This CDR3 comprises 16 residues. From germline, CDR1 is ENHRY and CDR2 SYGVKD. The CDR3 DNA reads as TGTGCCACCAGTGACCCGAGGGACAGCATACTCTACGAGCAGTACTTC. This sequence encodes CATSDPRDSILYEQYF.

The chain uses TRBV9 and TRBJ2-1; unclear D gene. The V gene's germline CDR1 is SGDLS and CDR2 YYNGEE. The CDR3 contains 15 residues. Trimming left V 2 bases short and J 5 bases short, with 14 bases between. The CDR3: CASSVLPLENNEQFF. The CDR3 DNA reads as TGTGCCAGCAGCGTTCTACCGCTGGAGAACAATGAGCAGTTCTTC.

This clonotype came up many times. The rearrangement joins TRBV29-1 to TRBJ2-1, with 13 positions matching TRBD2. V lost 8 bases to trimming and J lost 7 bases; unmatched junction nucleotides: 8. Germline CDR1 is SQVTM and CDR2 is ANQGSEA. The CDR3 extends over 14 amino acids. CDR3 coding DNA: TGCAGCACCCCCGGGACTAGCGGGATAAATGAGCAGTTCTTC. This encodes CSTPGTSGINEQFF.

V usage is TRBV28 and J usage is TRBJ2-2, with 8 bases matching TRBD1. The V and J ends lost 7 bases and 5 bases, in that order; junction bases with no gene match: 6. This CDR3 has 14 residues. Germline V CDR1 and CDR2: MDHEN, SYDVKM. The CDR3: CASKRQGATGELFF. The CDR3 region has the DNA TGTGCCAGCAAACGGCAGGGGGCAACCGGGGAGCTGTTTTTT.

The V call is TRBV27, the J call TRBJ2-1, with D perhaps matching TRBD1 (5 bases). Trimming left V 5 bases short and J 5 bases short, with 13 bases between. Germline V lookup: CDR1 MNHEY, CDR2 SMNVEV (reference sequence). CDR3 length: 14 residues. CDR3 amino acids: CASSPGAGNNEQFF. DNA for the CDR3: TGTGCCAGCAGTCCGGGCGCAGGGAACAATGAGCAGTTCTTC.

A single count supports this clonotype. This may stem from a read error, because a much larger clone lies one nucleotide away. V gene TRBV7-9 combines with J gene TRBJ2-1, with 8 bases lining up with TRBD2. V lost 4 bases, J lost 10 bases, and 18 bases stayed unmatched. Looked up from germline, CDR1 is SEHNR and CDR2 is FQNEAQ (reference sequence). The CDR3 totals 17 residues. CDR3 nucleotide sequence: TGTGCCAGCAGCTACCCCTCAGGACTAGCTGGTACCTACGAGCAGTTCTTC. It codes for CASSYPSGLAGTYEQFF.